A single sample is the source of the 27 T cell receptor beta chains below, sequenced in a study of OX40 agonist ivuxolimab in advanced cancers. Profiled with immunoSEQ multiplex PCR; TCRdb holds only in-frame clones, not every one. Of over 35,000 clones detected, roughly nine tenths appear once; the ten largest clones hold 35% to 45%. The source material was CD4+ or CD8+ T cells sorted from blood, sampled in a trial of the OX40 agonist ivuxolimab. The receptors come from an adult with an advanced solid tumor such as melanoma, head and neck, liver or kidney cancer.

This sequence joins TRBV2 and TRBJ1-2, with no clear D. The germline V gene has CDR1 SNHLY and CDR2 FYNNEI. This CDR3 is built from 17 residues. Trimming shortened V by 6 bases and J by 3 bases, and 23 bases separated the two germline ends. The CDR3 DNA sequence: TGTGCCAGCAGCGCACTATTTAGGGATTTCGGATACTATGGCTACACCTTC. Its translation is CASSALFRDFGYYGYTF. Combining the CDR3 with reference TRBV2 and TRBJ1-2 gives the whole variable domain EPEVTQTPSHQVTQMGQEVILRCVPISNHLYFYWYRQILGQKVEFLVSFYNNEISEKSEIFDDQFSVERPDGSNFTLKIRSTKLEDSAMYFCASSALFRDFGYYGYTFGSGTRLTVV.

The rearrangement uses TRBV5-5 and TRBJ2-5; D is ambiguous. Per the germline V gene, CDR1 is SGHKS and CDR2 is YYEKEE (reference sequence). The CDR3 length is 13 residues. Deletions cut 4 bases from V and 1 base from J, with 8 bases between. The CDR3 DNA reads as TGTGCCAGCAGCCCCCTCTCCCAAGAGACCCAGTACTTC. This sequence encodes CASSPLSQETQYF.

The chain links TRBV11-3 to TRBJ2-3; weak D call: TRBD1 (5 bases). Germline CDR1 is SGHNT and CDR2 is YENEEA. Trimming removed 5 bases at V and 7 bases at J, with 16 bases between. This CDR3 has 14 amino acids. CDR3 residues: CASSTHEGANTQYF. The DNA of the CDR3 is TGTGCCAGCAGCACCCATGAAGGGGCAAATACGCAGTATTTT.

This chain uses TRBV10-3 with TRBJ2-7; 7 nucleotides line up with TRBD1. With V trimmed by 6 bases and J by 4 bases, 9 bases remained unmatched. The CDR3 has 14 amino acids. Germline V CDR1 and CDR2: ENHRY, SYGVKD. The CDR3 DNA is TGTGCCATCAGCGACCCGGGACAGCTTTACGAGCAGTACTTC. This translates into CAISDPGQLYEQYF.

The count of this clone is one. The CDR3 loop reads CASSLTGGREQYF. The CDR3 coding sequence is TGTGCCAGTAGTTTGACAGGGGGGCGCGAGCAGTACTTC. The genes are TRBV19 and TRBJ2-7; 9 nucleotides agree with TRBD1. This CDR3 region has 13 residues. The J segment lost 6 bases and the V segment lost 5 bases, leaving 5 bases of the junction unmatched. Germline V CDR1 and CDR2: LNHDA, SQIVND (reference sequence).

The chain carries TRBV6-6 and TRBJ2-3, with D maybe TRBD2 (6 bases). Germline CDR1 and CDR2: MNHNY and SVGAGI (reference sequence). V lost 7 bases, J lost 0 bases, and 11 bases lay in between. CDR3 size: 14 residues. The CDR3, as DNA: TGTGCCAGCATTCTAGCGACCAGCACAGATACGCAGTATTTT. Residues: CASILATSTDTQYF.

The V gene is TRBV19, the J gene TRBJ1-2; 9 bases line up with TRBD1. There are 17 residues in the CDR3. Germline trimming cut 0 bases from V and 4 bases from J; bases unmatched to any gene: 9. Germline values: CDR1 LNHDA, CDR2 SQIVND (reference sequence). The CDR3 sequence: CASSIDAATGGIYGYTF. The CDR3 region has the DNA TGTGCCAGTAGTATAGACGCGGCGACAGGGGGAATCTATGGCTACACCTTC.

The DNA of the CDR3 is TGTGCCAGCAGGAGACAGGGGGATGGCTCCGGGGAGCTGTTTTTT. Translating gives CASRRQGDGSGELFF. The chain combines TRBV7-9 with TRBJ2-2, with TRBD1 matching 9 bases. V was clipped by 6 bases and J by 6 bases; unmatched bases: 8. The CDR3 extends over 15 amino acids. Germline values: CDR1 SEHNR, CDR2 FQNEAQ (reference sequence).

J is TRBJ2-1 and V is TRBV4-2, with TRBD2 identical over 14 bases. The germline gives CDR1 LGHNA, CDR2 YNFKEQ. The length of the CDR3 is 17 residues. V was pared by 0 bases and J by 8 bases, with 6 bases of the junction left unmatched. The CDR3 DNA follows: TGTGCCAGCAGCCAAGATGGTGGGGGACTAGCGGGGGATGAGCAGTTCTTC. Protein product: CASSQDGGGLAGDEQFF.

The chain links TRBV5-5 to TRBJ2-3, with D tentatively TRBD1 (6 bases). Trimming pared 4 bases from V and 2 bases from J, leaving 14 bases between. Germline V gives CDR1 SGHKS, CDR2 YYEKEE (reference sequence). The CDR3 consists of 15 residues. The CDR3 spells CASSGSGVITDTQYF. The CDR3 region has the DNA TGTGCCAGCAGCGGCTCAGGGGTTATCACAGATACGCAGTATTTT.

The chain combines TRBV6-5 with TRBJ2-5; D perhaps matches TRBD2 (5 bases). Germline values: CDR1 MNHEY, CDR2 SVGAGI. V was pared by 2 bases and J by 2 bases, with 9 bases between. The CDR3 is made up of 14 amino acids. This CDR3 is CASSYGPGQETQYF. CDR3 bases: TGTGCCAGCAGTTACGGGCCGGGACAAGAGACCCAGTACTTC.

The chain is built from TRBV27 and TRBJ2-7; D is unresolved. Trimming shortened V by 6 bases and J by 2 bases, and 11 bases separated the two germline ends. Germline loops: CDR1 MNHEY, CDR2 SMNVEV (reference sequence). The CDR3 runs to 13 residues. Written as DNA, the CDR3 is TGTGCCAGCAGCATTGCAGTCCCCTACGAGCAGTACTTC. This encodes CASSIAVPYEQYF.

This chain joins TRBV7-6 and TRBJ1-1; tentative D call: TRBD1 (6 bases). The V gene's germline CDR1 is SGHVS and CDR2 FNYEAQ. The CDR3 is 16 amino acids. V was cut by 2 bases and J by 0 bases, with 13 bases left in between. The DNA of the CDR3 is TGTGCCAGCAGCTTAACAGGGATGACGTTGAACACTGAAGCTTTCTTT. It encodes CASSLTGMTLNTEAFF.

The chain couples TRBV27 to TRBJ1-2, with 8 bases that match TRBD1. The CDR3 totals 15 residues. CDR1 and CDR2 (germline): MNHEY, SMNVEV (reference sequence). After removal of 0 bases from V and 6 bases from J, the junction contained 6 bases not matched to a gene. CDR3 DNA sequence: TGTGCCAGCAGTTTATCAAGTCAGGGGGCGGATGGCTACACCTTC. It translates to CASSLSSQGADGYTF.

The chain employs TRBV4-2 and TRBJ2-5, with 8 bases lining up with TRBD2. This CDR3 is built from 15 residues. The germline gives CDR1 LGHNA, CDR2 YNFKEQ. J gave up 5 bases and V 5 bases, and 10 bases lay outside the gene matches. This chain's CDR3 is CASSSTGGRSETQYF. The CDR3 coding sequence is TGTGCCAGCAGCTCCACGGGGGGGCGAAGTGAGACCCAGTACTTC.

Written as DNA, the CDR3 is TGCGCCAGCAGTGAGCTCGGAAGTAATAATGAGCAGTTCTTC. Translation: CASSELGSNNEQFF. The chain employs TRBV10-2 and TRBJ2-1; D gene unclear. There are 14 residues in the CDR3. The germline V and J ends were trimmed by 2 bases and 7 bases, with 12 bases remaining between them. From germline, CDR1 is WSHSY and CDR2 SAAADI.

The chain links TRBV29-1 to TRBJ2-2; no definite D call. Trimming pared 4 bases from V and 2 bases from J, leaving 8 bases between. Germline V lookup: CDR1 SQVTM, CDR2 ANQGSEA. This CDR3 spans 13 amino acids. CDR3 DNA sequence: TGCAGCGTTGTCCACGAAAACACCGGGGAGCTGTTTTTT. Translating it yields CSVVHENTGELFF.

The V and J genes are TRBV4-1 and TRBJ2-1, with D hard to call. Trimming pared 0 bases from V and 7 bases from J, leaving 4 bases between. The CDR3 has 12 amino acids. CDR1 is MGHRA, CDR2 YSYEKL, per germline. The CDR3 DNA reads TGCGCCAGCAGCCAAGAATTGAATGAGCAGTTCTTC. Translated, it gives CASSQELNEQFF.

The V and J genes are TRBV4-1 and TRBJ1-4; TRBD1 matches at 7 bases. Germline CDR1 reads MGHRA; CDR2 reads YSYEKL. The V gene end was trimmed by 1 base and the J gene end by 6 bases; junction bases not matched to a gene: 2. The CDR3 is 14 residues long. CDR3 in DNA: TGCGCCAGCAGCCAAGGACAGGGCTATGAAAAACTGTTTTTT. It specifies CASSQGQGYEKLFF.

This clone came up once. The chain joins TRBV7-7 to TRBJ1-2, with 11 bases lining up with TRBD1. CDR3 length: 13 residues. Germline trimming cut 5 bases from V and 11 bases from J; bases unmatched to any gene: 7. Germline loops: CDR1 SSHAT, CDR2 FNYEAQ (reference sequence). CDR3 DNA sequence: TGTGCCAGCAGCCTGGGACAGGGGGTCCCTTACACCTTC. Amino acid sequence: CASSLGQGVPYTF.

The chain combines TRBV19 with TRBJ2-1; D is undetermined. The V gene's germline CDR1 is LNHDA and CDR2 SQIVND (reference sequence). With 4 bases removed from V and 7 bases from J, the gap between germline ends came to 5 bases. CDR3 length equals 11 residues. DNA for the CDR3: TGTGCCAGTAGTACAGCTAATGAGCAGTTCTTC. Translation gives CASSTANEQFF.

The chain has TRBV7-9 and TRBJ1-2; no reliable D call. Trimming took off 1 base at V and 4 bases at J, with 7 bases between the two ends. The CDR3 totals 13 residues. CDR1 SEHNR and CDR2 FQNEAQ come from the germline V gene (reference sequence). For the CDR3, the DNA is TGTGCCAGCAGCTTAGGCGAACTCTATGGCTACACCTTC. Its translation: CASSLGELYGYTF.

In regard to this clone: At one boundary the junction diverges from the germline segment, which might be a read error. The V call is TRBV7-7, the J call TRBJ2-5; TRBD2 matches at 8 bases. Germline values: CDR1 SSHAT, CDR2 FNYEAQ (reference sequence). This CDR3 is built from 14 residues. The CDR3 region is CASSLGTSRETQYF. CDR3 bases: TGTGCTAGCAGCTTAGGGACTAGTCGGGAGACCCAGTACTTC.

The chain employs TRBV5-4 and TRBJ1-1; 9 bases fit TRBD1. The CDR3 covers 15 residues. The V gene end was trimmed by 8 bases and the J gene end by 1 base; junction bases not matched to a gene: 9. CDR1 is SGHNT and CDR2 is YYREEE in the germline V gene (reference sequence). The CDR3 sequence is CASQLPGQGNTEAFF. The CDR3 bases are TGTGCCAGTCAACTTCCGGGACAGGGGAACACTGAAGCTTTCTTT.

The gene calls are TRBV4-3 and TRBJ2-3; D may match TRBD1 or TRBD2 (5 bases each). Germline V gene data show CDR1 as LGHNA and CDR2 as YSLEER. Trimming removed 4 bases at V and 2 bases at J, with 10 bases between. The CDR3 has 14 amino acids. The chain's CDR3 is CASSRGETTDTQYF. CDR3 in DNA: TGCGCCAGCAGCCGAGGGGAGACCACAGATACGCAGTATTTT.

The chain combines TRBV4-1 with TRBJ2-7; TRBD2 is a possible D gene (5 bases). Per germline, CDR1 MGHRA and CDR2 YSYEKL. The CDR3 length is 14 residues. Trimming removed 3 bases from V and 5 bases from J, with 14 bases in between. The CDR3 protein is CASSHEGFSDEQYF. DNA of the CDR3: TGCGCCAGCAGCCATGAGGGCTTTTCGGACGAGCAGTACTTC.

The CDR3 coding sequence is TGTGCCAGCAGTGAAAGGCAGGGGCGTCCTTTTTACTTC. Translating it yields CASSERQGRPFYF. This chain uses TRBV2 with TRBJ2-7; tentatively, D is TRBD1 (6 bases). The CDR3 has 13 residues. V was shortened by 2 bases and J by 13 bases, with 18 bases between the two germline ends. Germline V gives CDR1 SNHLY, CDR2 FYNNEI.